This T cell receptor (beta chain) stems from a study of blood T cell repertoires in COVID-19 (dated by TCRdb to about 2020). In terms of the full investigation: Collaborator samples came from the United States, Italy and Spain and covered acute and convalescent phases of COVID-19. The prospective study material was composed of cDNA or gDNA derived from T cells, B-cell-depleted T cells, or PBMCs. Where HLA class I and class II types were available, the types were taken from metadata supplied by the sample provider, not from assay-based typing. Subjects who had been exposed to COVID-19, were actively infected with it, or had recovered from it provided the deeply sampled blood TCRbeta repertoires that made up the dataset. A de-identified subject ID, COVID-19 status, age in years and sex were almost always included in the sample metadata. A freely available public database, intended as a resource for researchers studying the immune response to SARS-CoV-2, is where the repertoires were released. Samples came from the ongoing ImmuneRACE study (first 160 participants) plus 1,254 subjects from 6 global collaborators.

The immunoSEQ Assay, a bias-controlled multiplex PCR, was used to amplify TCRbeta CDR3 regions from genomic DNA. The paper's data handling went like this. Nucleated cell counts per sample were estimated from amplification of reference gene primers within the assay. To quantify the absolute abundance of each unique TCRbeta CDR3 rearrangement, sequence reads were collapsed and filtered. Productive Simpson clonality was computed per sample as the square root of Simpson's diversity index over productive rearrangements. Held by TCRdb, this immuneACCESS table contains in-frame sequences only and omits some clones. Under half of the omission traces to an unresolved V gene where checked; the cause of the rest is unknown. Clone size and the V and J calls come from that table; the DNA yielded D and trimming. In all, the sample holds some 300,000 clones, and approximately 88% of those were seen once. Less than 2% of the sample is in the top ten clones.

In the prospective study, participants were 18 to 89 years old, resided in about 25 geographic areas of the United States, and were enrolled through a virtual design. In the prospective study, cohorts were assigned on the basis of participant-reported clinical history obtained from a screening survey and a study questionnaire. Recovered participants in ImmuneRACE Cohort 3 were defined as having two consecutive negative NP/OP PCR tests, clearance from a healthcare professional, or resolution of symptoms. In the prospective study, whole blood, serum and a nasopharyngeal or oropharyngeal swab were collected from each participant by mobile phlebotomists. Prospective study participants could optionally give additional blood draws and questionnaires over an approximately two-month period. Before DNA extraction, blood samples from the prospective study were shipped at room temperature or frozen. Broad study findings and their caveats: The amount of clinical and demographic metadata varied by source and participant and was provided uncurated.

Remarks on this clone: Its target antigen remains unknown. No base-level quality is on record; no much larger clone is a single base apart.

V trim: 3 bases; J trim: 3 bases; unmatched bases: 1. From its cysteine to its phenylalanine, the CDR3 spans 13 amino acids. Only the CDR3 part of the read is kept: 39 bases, read in frame from the first base. CDR1 and CDR2 are drawn from the germline V gene: SGHVS, FQNEAQ. This chain joins TRBV7-8 to TRBJ1-1, with 7 bases aligning to TRBD1. The clonotype originates from a woman between 40 and 55 years old who had recovered from COVID-19. The sample consisted of PBMCs or T cells enriched from blood (not recorded which). The CDR3 loop reads CASSFGQDTEAFF. The bases read TGTGCCAGCAGCTTCGGACAGGACACTGAAGCTTTCTTT.